The sequence of this T cell receptor (beta chain) was determined in a study of blood T cell repertoires in COVID-19. V was pared by 7 bases and J by 3 bases, with 12 bases between. Germline CDR1 and CDR2: SQVTM and ANQGSEA. The CDR3 runs 12 residues. The data were produced by immunoSEQ multiplex PCR, yet TCRdb's version contains in-frame clones alone and is incomplete. In the table there are hundreds of thousands of clones, approximately 90% of which are singletons. The specimen sequenced was peripheral blood. The clonotype originates from a woman younger than 30 with acute or convalescent COVID-19. The gene calls are TRBV29-1 and TRBJ1-2; no clear D. CDR3 DNA: TGCAGCGCCTGCCGGGTCCACTATGGCTACACCTTC. Protein sequence: CSACRVHYGYTF.